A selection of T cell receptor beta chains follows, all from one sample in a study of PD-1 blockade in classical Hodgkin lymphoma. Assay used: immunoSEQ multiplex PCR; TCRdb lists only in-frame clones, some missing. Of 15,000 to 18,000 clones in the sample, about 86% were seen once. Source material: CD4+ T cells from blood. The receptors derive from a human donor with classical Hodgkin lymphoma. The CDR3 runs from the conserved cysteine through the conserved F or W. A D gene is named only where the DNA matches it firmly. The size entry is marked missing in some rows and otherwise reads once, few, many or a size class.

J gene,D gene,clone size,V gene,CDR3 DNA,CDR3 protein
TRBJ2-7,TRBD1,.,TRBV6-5,TGTGCCAGCAGTAGCCGACAGGGTTTGAAGTACTTC,CASSSRQGLKYF
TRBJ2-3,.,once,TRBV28,TGTGCCATTCACCGTGGGGGCGGGACGACAGATACGCAGTATTTT,CAIHRGGGTTDTQYF
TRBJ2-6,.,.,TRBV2,TGTGCCAGCAGTGAAACGGGCTCTGGGGCCAACGTCCTGACTTTC,CASSETGSGANVLTF
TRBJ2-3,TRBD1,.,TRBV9,TGTGCCAGCAGCGGAGGGACAGGGGGTTTCACAGATACGCAGTATTTT,CASSGGTGGFTDTQYF
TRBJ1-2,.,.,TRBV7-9,TGTGCCAGCAGCTTAGGACAGGTCTATGGCTACACCTTC,CASSLGQVYGYTF
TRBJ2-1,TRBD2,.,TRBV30,TGTGCCTGGGCGCCGGGACTAGCGGGAGTCGGTAATGAGCAGTTCTTC,CAWAPGLAGVGNEQFF
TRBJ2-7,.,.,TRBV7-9,TGTGCCAGCAGCACCCTCGGGCTATTCAGGGCGCAGTACTTC,CASSTLGLFRAQYF
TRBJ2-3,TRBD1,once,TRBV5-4,TGTGCCAGCAGCTTGGTAGGGGGCTCGGGGAATACGCAGTATTTT,CASSLVGGSGNTQYF
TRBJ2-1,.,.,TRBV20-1,TGCAGTGCTATGACTAGGGTTGAGCAGTTCTTC,CSAMTRVEQFF
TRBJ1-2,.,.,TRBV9,TGTGCCAGCAGCGTCAACATTAGGGGAGATGGCTACACCTTC,CASSVNIRGDGYTF
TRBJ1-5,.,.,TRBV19,TGTGCCAGTAACGTTGGGAGCGGAAGTTTTAGCAATCAGCCCCAGCATTTT,CASNVGSGSFSNQPQHF
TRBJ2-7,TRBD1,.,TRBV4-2,TGTGCCAGCAGCCCATACGACAGGGTGGGGGAGCAGTACTTC,CASSPYDRVGEQYF
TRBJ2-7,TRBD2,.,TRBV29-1,TGCAGCGTCGTACCGGGACTAGCGGGAGACGAGCAGTACTTC,CSVVPGLAGDEQYF
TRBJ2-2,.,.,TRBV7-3,TGTGCCAGCAGCTTAAACGGACTTGCCGGGGAGCTGTTTTTT,CASSLNGLAGELFF
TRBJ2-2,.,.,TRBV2,TGTGCCAGCAGTGAAGTGGGACATAACACCGGGGAGCTGTTTTTT,CASSEVGHNTGELFF
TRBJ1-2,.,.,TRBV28,TGTGCCAGCAGTTCCCAGGGGCCCACCTATGGCTACACCTTC,CASSSQGPTYGYTF
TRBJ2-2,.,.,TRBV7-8,TGTGCCAGCAGCTTAGCGCGGGCTACGATCGGGGAGCTGTTTTTT,CASSLARATIGELFF
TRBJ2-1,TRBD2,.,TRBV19,TGTGCCAGTAGAGGTAGCGGGAGGGCCCCGAACTCCTACAATGAGCAGTTCTTC,CASRGSGRAPNSYNEQFF
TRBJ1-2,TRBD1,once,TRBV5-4,TGTGCCAGCAGCTCCCCCCGGGACAGGGGGCACTATGGCTACACCTTC,CASSSPRDRGHYGYTF
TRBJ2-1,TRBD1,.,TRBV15,TGTGCCACCAGCAGAGATCTCAAAAAGATCGGGACAGGGGGCAGTGAGCAGTTCTTC,CATSRDLKKIGTGGSEQFF
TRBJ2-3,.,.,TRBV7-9,TGTGCCAGCAGCCCGACAGGCTGG,CASSPTGW
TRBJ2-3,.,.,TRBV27,TGTGCCAGCAGTTTATTGAGCGGCACAGATACGCAGTATTTT,CASSLLSGTDTQYF
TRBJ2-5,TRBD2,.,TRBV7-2,TGTGCCAGCAGCTTAGATGGGGGCGGGAGGGCCGGAGAGACCCAGTACTTC,CASSLDGGGRAGETQYF
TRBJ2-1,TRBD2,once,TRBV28,TGTGCCAGCAGTGCGTCGGGGAGGGCGAATAATGAGCAGTTCTTC,CASSASGRANNEQFF
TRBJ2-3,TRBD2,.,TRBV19,TGTGCCAGTACAGCAAACCTAGCGGGACCCCCGTATACGCAGTATTTT,CASTANLAGPPYTQYF
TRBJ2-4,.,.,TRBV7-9,TGTGCCAGCAGCCCCCAGGGAGCGGAAAACATTCAGTACTTC,CASSPQGAENIQYF
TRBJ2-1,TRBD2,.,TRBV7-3,TGTGCCAGCAGCTTAGGGCGGGAGGGGCGTGAGCAGTTCTTC,CASSLGREGREQFF
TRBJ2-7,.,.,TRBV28,TGTGCCAGCAGTTGGGGGCCACAGGTCCAGTACTTC,CASSWGPQVQYF
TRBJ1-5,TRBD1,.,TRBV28,TGTGCCAGCAGTTTGGCCGGGACAGGGGGCTACTATAGCAATCAGCCCCAGCATTTT,CASSLAGTGGYYSNQPQHF
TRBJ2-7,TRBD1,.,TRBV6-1,TGTGCCAGCAGGCCGGGACAGGGGGCCAACGAGCAGTACTTC,CASRPGQGANEQYF
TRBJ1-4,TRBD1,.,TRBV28,TGTGCCAGCAGTTTCGCCGGGACAGGGGGAGGCGAAAAACTGTTTTTT,CASSFAGTGGGEKLFF
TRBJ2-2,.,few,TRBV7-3,TGTGCCAGCAGCTCCGCCCGGGAGCAGAACACCGGGGAGCTGTTTTTT,CASSSAREQNTGELFF
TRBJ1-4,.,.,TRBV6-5,TGTGCCAGCAGGTCGCCGAATGAAAAACTGTTTTTT,CASRSPNEKLFF
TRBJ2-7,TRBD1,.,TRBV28,TGTGCCAGCAGAATCAAGGGGGCCCACGAGCAGTACTTC,CASRIKGAHEQYF
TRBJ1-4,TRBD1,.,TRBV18,TGTGCCAGCACGGACAGGGTAGGGGAAAAACTGTTTTTT,CASTDRVGEKLFF
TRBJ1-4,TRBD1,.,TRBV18,TGTGCCAGCTCCCTCGACAGGGGCGTGATCGCAACTAATGAAAAACTGTTTTTT,CASSLDRGVIATNEKLFF